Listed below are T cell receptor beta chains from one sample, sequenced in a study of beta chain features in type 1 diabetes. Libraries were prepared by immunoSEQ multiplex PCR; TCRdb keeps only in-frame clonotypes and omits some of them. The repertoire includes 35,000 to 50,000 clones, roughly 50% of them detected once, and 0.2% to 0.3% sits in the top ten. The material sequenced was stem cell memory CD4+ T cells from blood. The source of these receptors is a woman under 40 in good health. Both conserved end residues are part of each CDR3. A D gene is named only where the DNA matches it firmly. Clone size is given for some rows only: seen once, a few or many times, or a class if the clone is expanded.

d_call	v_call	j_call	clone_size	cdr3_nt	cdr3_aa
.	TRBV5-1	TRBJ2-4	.	TGCGCCAGCAGCTCAGGGCAAGCCAAAAACATTCAGTACTTC	CASSSGQAKNIQYF
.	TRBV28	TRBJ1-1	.	TGTGCCAGCAGTTTATGGGGGGGGAACACTGAAGCTTTCTTT	CASSLWGGNTEAFF
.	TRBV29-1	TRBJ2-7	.	TGCAGCGTTTCCCTTTCGCCCGCGGAGGAGCAGTACTTC	CSVSLSPAEEQYF
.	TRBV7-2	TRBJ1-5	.	TGTGCCAGCAGCTTAGACTCTGGAGGGAGCAATCAGCCCCAGCATTTT	CASSLDSGGSNQPQHF
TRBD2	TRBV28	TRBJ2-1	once	TGTGCCAGCCGCCTCCCCCTAGCGGGAGCCTACAATGAGCAGTTCTTC	CASRLPLAGAYNEQFF
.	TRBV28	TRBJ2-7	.	TGTGCCAGCAGTTTCCGCTACGAGCAGTACTTC	CASSFRYEQYF
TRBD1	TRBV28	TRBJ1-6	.	TGTGCCAGCAGTTTCCGGGACAGAGTGAATTCACCCCTCCACTTT	CASSFRDRVNSPLHF
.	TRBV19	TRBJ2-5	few	TGTGCCAGTGCGTCCGACCAAGAGACCCAGTACTTC	CASASDQETQYF
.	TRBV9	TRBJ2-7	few	TGTGCCAGCAGCGGTGGGGACACGGGAGGCTCCTACGAGCAGTACTTC	CASSGGDTGGSYEQYF
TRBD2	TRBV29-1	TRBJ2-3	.	TGCAGCGCCACCGGGACTAACACAGATACGCAGTATTTT	CSATGTNTDTQYF
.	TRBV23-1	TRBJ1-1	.	TGCGCCAGCAGTCAATCGTGGGCCGCACGCAAGGTAATGAACACTGAAGCTTTCTTT	CASSQSWAARKVMNTEAFF
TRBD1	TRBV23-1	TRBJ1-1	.	TGCGCCAGCAGTCTGAGGGGGCTGTGTGGGCTGAACACTGAAGCTTTCTTT	CASSLRGLCGLNTEAFF
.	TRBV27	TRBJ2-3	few	TGTGCCAGCAGTTTCCAGGGGCAGGTGGATACGCAGTATTTT	CASSFQGQVDTQYF
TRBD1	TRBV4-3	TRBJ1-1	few	TGCGCCAGCAGCCGAACCCTAAAGGGGGCGCCTGAAGCTTTCTTT	CASSRTLKGAPEAFF
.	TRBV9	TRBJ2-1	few	TGTGCCAGCAGCGTAATCGGAGGAGCTTACAATGAGCAGTTCTTC	CASSVIGGAYNEQFF
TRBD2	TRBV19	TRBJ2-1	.	TGTGCCAGTAGAGCTCTAGCGGGATACAATGAGCAGTTCTTC	CASRALAGYNEQFF
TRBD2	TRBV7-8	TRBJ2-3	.	TGTGCCAGCAGCATACTAGCGGGAAGCACAGATACGCAGTATTTT	CASSILAGSTDTQYF
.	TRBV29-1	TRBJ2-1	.	TGCAGCGTGGGTGGAGAGCGGTCCTCCTACAATGAGCAGTTCTTC	CSVGGERSSYNEQFF
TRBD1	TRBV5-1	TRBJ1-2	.	TGCGCCAGCAGCCCGGACAGGGACTATGGCTACACCTTC	CASSPDRDYGYTF
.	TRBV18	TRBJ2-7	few	TGTGCCAGCTCACCGTCGCTAGCGAATACCTACGAGCAGTACTTC	CASSPSLANTYEQYF
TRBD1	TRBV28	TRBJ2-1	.	TGTGCCAGCAGCTCCCCCGGGACAGGGGGGTGGAACGAGCAGTTCTTC	CASSSPGTGGWNEQFF
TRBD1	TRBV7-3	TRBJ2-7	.	TGTGCCAGCAGGCCTCCCGGGACAGCCCACTACGAGCAGTACTTC	CASRPPGTAHYEQYF
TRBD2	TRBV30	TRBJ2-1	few	TGTGCCGGGTCCGCCAGCGGGAGGGCCCCTGAGCAGTTCTTC	CAGSASGRAPEQFF
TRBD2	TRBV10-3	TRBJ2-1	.	TGTGCCATCAGTGAGTCTACTAGCGGGAGAGACAATGAGCAGTTCTTC	CAISESTSGRDNEQFF
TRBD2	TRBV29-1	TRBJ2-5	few	TGCAGCGCTGGATTAGCGGGAGGTCGGCAAGAGACCCAGTACTTC	CSAGLAGGRQETQYF
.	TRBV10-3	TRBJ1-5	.	TGTGCCATCAGTGAGTCGGGAGCGGGGGGCCAGCCCCAGCATTTT	CAISESGAGGQPQHF
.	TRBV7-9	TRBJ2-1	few	TGTGCCAGCAGCGCTACAGGGCCCCTTGAGCAGTTCTTC	CASSATGPLEQFF
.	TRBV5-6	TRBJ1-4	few	TGTGCCAGCAGCTTGGATGGCGGCGGGATACGAAAACTGTTTTTT	CASSLDGGGIRKLFF
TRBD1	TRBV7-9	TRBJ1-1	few	TGTGCCAGCAGCCGGCAGGGGGCGGCGGACACTGAAGCTTTCTTT	CASSRQGAADTEAFF
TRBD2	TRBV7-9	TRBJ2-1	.	TGTGCCAGCAGCACCTCTATACTGCGGGAGGCCTCAAAGGGGTTCTTC	CASSTSILREASKGFF
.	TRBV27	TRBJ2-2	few	TGTGCCAGCAGTTCGCCGGGACACCTGACCAGGGAGCTGTTTTTT	CASSSPGHLTRELFF
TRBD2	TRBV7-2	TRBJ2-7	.	TGTGCCAGCAGCACTAGCGGGAGTCTCTACGAGCAGTACTTC	CASSTSGSLYEQYF
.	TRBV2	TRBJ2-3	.	TGTGCCAGCAGTGACTTCGCAGATACGCAGTATTTT	CASSDFADTQYF
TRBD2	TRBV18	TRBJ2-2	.	TGTGCCAGCTCTCGGTCGACTAGCCGGGTAACCGGGGAGCTGTTTTTT	CASSRSTSRVTGELFF
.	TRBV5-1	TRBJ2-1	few	TGCGCCAGCAGCTCCGACAATAGCGTCAATGAGCAGTTCTTC	CASSSDNSVNEQFF
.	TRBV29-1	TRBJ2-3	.	TGCAGCGTTGAAGGCAGGACTTGGGTGGCAGATACGCAGTATTTT	CSVEGRTWVADTQYF
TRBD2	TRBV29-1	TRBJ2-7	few	TGCAGCGTTGCCCCGGCGGGAGTCTTACACTTC	CSVAPAGVLHF
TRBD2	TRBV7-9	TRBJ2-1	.	TGTGCCAGCAGCTTAGCGGGGCGGGAGGGCCTGATCAATGAGCAGTTCTTC	CASSLAGREGLINEQFF
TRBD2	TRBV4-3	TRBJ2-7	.	TGCGCCAGCAGCCGGCAACTAGCGGGAGCACGAGAGCAGTACTTC	CASSRQLAGAREQYF
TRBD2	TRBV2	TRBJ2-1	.	TGTGCCAGCAGACGACTAGCGGGTTTTGAGCAGTTCTTC	CASRRLAGFEQFF
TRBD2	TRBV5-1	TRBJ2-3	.	TGCGCCAGCAGCTTGGGACTAGCGGGAGAGTCGCCGCCCCGGTATTTT	CASSLGLAGESPPRYF
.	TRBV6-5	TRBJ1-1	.	TGTGCCAGCGGGTCGAGGGGGTACCCCCACACTGAAGCTTTCTTT	CASGSRGYPHTEAFF
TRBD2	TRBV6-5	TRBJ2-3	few	TGTGCCAGCAGTTACTCGTTAGCGGGAATGGCAGATACGCAGTATTTT	CASSYSLAGMADTQYF
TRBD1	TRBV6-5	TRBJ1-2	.	TGTGCCAGCAGTTACTCGGACAGGGGTAACTATGGCTACACCTTC	CASSYSDRGNYGYTF
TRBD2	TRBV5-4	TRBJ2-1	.	TGTGCCAGCAGCTTCCTTCTAGCGGTTAAATACAATGAGCAGTTCTTC	CASSFLLAVKYNEQFF
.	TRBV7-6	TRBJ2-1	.	TGTGCCAGCAGCTTCCTCACGGCTAGCTCCTACAATGAGCAGTTCTTC	CASSFLTASSYNEQFF
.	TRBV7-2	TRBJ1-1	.	TGTGCCAGCAGCTTCTCCCGGACACCGAACACTGAAGCTTTCTTT	CASSFSRTPNTEAFF
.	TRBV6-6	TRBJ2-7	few	TGTGCCAGCAGTTACCCGGCGGGGGAGCAGTACTTC	CASSYPAGEQYF
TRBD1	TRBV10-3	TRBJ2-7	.	TGTGCCGCAATGAGCCGGGACAGGAGCGAGCAGTACTTC	CAAMSRDRSEQYF
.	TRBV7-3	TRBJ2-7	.	TGTGCCAGCAGCTTAACGGGGCACGAGCAGTACTTC	CASSLTGHEQYF
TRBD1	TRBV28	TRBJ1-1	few	TGTGCCAGCATCCCCGGGACAGGGAGCACTGAAGCTTTCTTT	CASIPGTGSTEAFF